The rows below give T cell receptor beta chains drawn from one sample of a study of blood T cells in healthy people across ages. TCRdb called the 5' RACE reads again in MiXCR, with one record for every CDR3 protein. The table includes approximately 1,700,000 distinct CDR3 sequences, about two fifths detected once. The sample comprised blood. The receptors were sampled from a human donor in good health. The conserved cysteine and the conserved F or W are not part of the CDR3 here.

TRBV20-1	TRBJ2-1	SAIPLHNEQF
TRBV4-3	TRBJ1-5	ASSQGRRPQH
TRBV6-2/TRBV6-3	.	ASSYSTPLYEQY
TRBV12-3/TRBV12-4	TRBJ1-4	ASSLTGGGEKLF
TRBV4-1	.	ASGQTRGETQY
TRBV28	TRBJ2-4	ASSQSRTWGY
TRBV4-1	TRBJ2-5	ASSQSRGLETQY
TRBV9	TRBJ1-4	ASSQGVSDEKLF
TRBV7-2	TRBJ1-2	ASSPNRAGYT
TRBV9	TRBJ1-5	ASSVDWVTHQPQH
TRBV7-3	.	ASSLVPTSPNEQF
TRBV29-1	TRBJ2-2	SFLPGPHGTGELF
TRBV11-3	TRBJ2-1	ASSQAFGGNEQF
TRBV20-1	TRBJ1-1	SAGRGRATEAF
TRBV28	TRBJ1-5	AGSFAGVQPQH
TRBV6-1	TRBJ1-5	ASFIREAGQPQH
TRBV29-1	TRBJ2-7	SVRQAHYEQY
TRBV6-1	TRBJ2-1	ASSEVGANNEQF
TRBV2	TRBJ2-7	ASSEDFYEQY
TRBV6-6	TRBJ2-1	ASSLQGRHYNEQF
TRBV21-1	TRBJ1-5	ASPDRGSNQPQH
TRBV12-3/TRBV12-4	.	ASSFHRGLNNEQY
TRBV12-3/TRBV12-4	TRBJ1-2	ASSPGEYGYT
TRBV20-1	TRBJ1-2	SASGAGPST
TRBV5-6	TRBJ1-2	ASSFIGANGPVSGYT
TRBV20-1	TRBJ1-6	IIGTGLSPLH
TRBV11-2	TRBJ2-5	ASSLETGFQKTQY
TRBV20-1	TRBJ2-1	SARRASGGAKNEQF
TRBV5-1	TRBJ1-2	ASSLEFRGYT
TRBV6-5	TRBJ2-1	ASRASGDNEQF
TRBV27	TRBJ2-7	ASSTQGARAYEQY
TRBV12-3/TRBV12-4	TRBJ1-5	ASSLGATGPQH
TRBV29-1	TRBJ2-7	SSTLTGSYEQY
TRBV11-2	TRBJ2-5	ASSLVRVETQY
TRBV20-1	TRBJ2-1	SARSDNNEQF
TRBV6-2/TRBV6-3	TRBJ2-7	ASSYDSLSGVTYEQY
TRBV29-1	TRBJ2-5	SVERGGSPY
TRBV9	TRBJ1-2	ASSPTLGCT
TRBV28	TRBJ2-7	ASSLGQDINYEQY
TRBV20-1	TRBJ2-5	SARDPTGGQETQY
TRBV27	TRBJ2-5	ASSSSSWDAQETQY
TRBV29-1	TRBJ2-3	SMRPGGTDTQY
TRBV3-1	TRBJ2-3	ASSQDSWRRDAGGDTQY
TRBV7-2	TRBJ2-5	ASSLEVFGTQY
TRBV28	TRBJ2-1	ASSRRLAKQF
TRBV5-6	TRBJ1-4	ASSSKGGGSIINEKLF
TRBV20-1	TRBJ1-5	SASSNQPRH
TRBV24-1	TRBJ2-1	ATSVGGAYNEQF
TRBV7-2	TRBJ1-1	ASSLGRLAF
TRBV4-2	TRBJ2-7	ASSRRLEMLGSYEQY